The clone carrying this T cell receptor (beta chain) came up once. The length of the CDR3 is 12 residues. CDR1 and CDR2 (germline): SQVTM, ANQGSEA. V lost 7 bases, J lost 2 bases, and 10 bases lay in between. This sample was taken from a study of shared clonotypes between healthy human individuals. Profiling relied on immunoSEQ multiplex PCR, and the TCRdb table lists in-frame clones only, not all of them. The repertoire holds over 2 million clones, with 90% to 95% as singletons. V gene TRBV29-1 combines with J gene TRBJ2-3; D uncertain. Sequenced input: naive CD4+ T cells sorted from blood. Subset here: CD45RA+ positively selected. The sequence came from a man aged 18-30 years in good health. The CDR3 region is CSAVPDTDTQYF. The CDR3 nucleotides are TGCAGCGCCGTCCCAGACACAGATACGCAGTATTTT.